The subject of this entry is one T cell receptor (beta chain). This record comes from a study of control samples from healthy donors and cancer patients. Profiled with immunoSEQ multiplex PCR; TCRdb holds only in-frame clones, not every one. The sample holds about 110,000 clones, around nine tenths seen once. The germline V gene encodes CDR1 MNHEY and CDR2 SMNVEV (reference sequence). Trimming stripped 2 bases from V and 8 bases from J, with 21 bases between. The CDR3 is 16 residues long. The TCR comes from a woman aged 55-69 years with lung cancer. Sequencing was done on a sample of PBMCs. The chain combines TRBV27 with TRBJ1-2; possible D gene TRBD1, 5 bases. The CDR3 sequence: CASSLTGLTTGTGYTF. CDR3 DNA: TGTGCCAGCAGTTTAACGGGACTAACGACTGGGACGGGCTACACCTTC.